The 32 T cell receptor beta chains presented below share a single source sample, sequenced in a study of blood T cell repertoires in COVID-19. Here immunoSEQ multiplex PCR was the method, and the copy in TCRdb shows in-frame clones only, minus some. The table lists around 100,000 clones, roughly 91% of them singletons. The sequencing sample was made of peripheral blood. The receptors come from a human donor in a cohort sampled during active COVID-19.

The V gene is TRBV2, the J gene TRBJ2-1, with 8 bases fitting TRBD2. V shed 6 bases, J shed 6 bases, and the junction held 7 bases outside the gene matches. The CDR3 is 14 residues long. CDR1 SNHLY and CDR2 FYNNEI come from the germline V gene. CDR3: CASRPGLVSNEQFF. CDR3 in DNA: TGTGCCAGCAGACCGGGACTAGTCTCCAATGAGCAGTTCTTC.

This clone occurred once. The rearrangement links TRBV5-1 to TRBJ1-5, with a possible D match to TRBD1 (6 bases). V was shortened by 4 bases and J by 2 bases, with 16 bases between the two germline ends. Per germline, CDR1 SGHRS and CDR2 YFSETQ. This CDR3 is 16 amino acids long. Here the CDR3 reads CASSLTGPEGNQPQHF. The CDR3, as DNA: TGCGCCAGCAGCCTAACAGGGCCTGAGGGCAATCAGCCCCAGCATTTT.

This chain uses TRBV19 with TRBJ2-7; 8 bases fit TRBD1. Germline loops: CDR1 LNHDA, CDR2 SQIVND (reference sequence). V gave up 8 bases and J gave up 7 bases; unmatched junction bases: 13. There are 14 residues in the CDR3. The CDR3 protein is CASGTGQTRKEQYF. CDR3 DNA: TGTGCCAGTGGGACAGGCCAGACCCGAAAGGAGCAGTACTTC.

The gene calls are TRBV6-4 and TRBJ2-3; 11 bases match TRBD2. Trimming took 5 bases from V and 4 from J; bases not matched to a gene: 8. The CDR3 sequence is 16 residues long. In germline, CDR1 is MRHNA, CDR2 SNTAGT. The CDR3 loop reads CASSLAGGQYPDTQYF. In nucleotides, the CDR3 is TGTGCCAGCAGTCTAGCGGGGGGCCAATACCCAGATACGCAGTATTTT.

For the CDR3, the DNA is TGTGCCAGCAGCGTAGGAACGAGTTCCACAGATACGCAGTATTTT. Its translation: CASSVGTSSTDTQYF. The chain uses TRBV9 and TRBJ2-3; D gene uncertain. Germline-derived CDR1 and CDR2 are SGDLS and YYNGEE. CDR3 length equals 15 residues. V lost 0 bases, J lost 2 bases, and 10 bases lay in between.

Regarding this clone: The DNA is omitted, as the CDR3 cannot be located on it reliably, and the CDR3 follows TCRdb's listing. The chain couples TRBV6-2 or TRBV6-3 to TRBJ1-5; the tabulated D call, TRBD1, remains unverified against the DNA. Germline assignment: CDR1 MNHEY and CDR2 SVGEGT. The CDR3 has 13 amino acids, counting both end residues. CDR3 sequence: CASSWGTGTSEHF.

This clone occurred once. This chain links TRBV28 with TRBJ1-2; weak D call: TRBD1 (6 bases). Germline V CDR1 and CDR2: MDHEN, SYDVKM. This CDR3 contains 14 residues. V gave up 6 bases and J gave up 6 bases, with 17 bases separating them. CDR3 sequence reads: CASSQDTGLDGYTF. The CDR3 nucleotides read TGTGCCAGCAGCCAAGACACAGGGTTGGATGGCTACACCTTC.

The J gene is TRBJ2-5, the V gene TRBV5-1; TRBD2 might be the D (6 bases). Germline V CDR1 and CDR2: SGHRS, YFSETQ. The CDR3 length is 14 residues. Trimming took off 0 bases at V and 5 bases at J, with 11 bases between the two ends. The CDR3 region has the DNA TGCGCCAGCAGCTTGGAGGGCCGGGGGGAGACCCAGTACTTC. It codes for CASSLEGRGETQYF.

The rearrangement links TRBV7-2 to TRBJ2-2; D not certain. The germline V gene has CDR1 SGHTA and CDR2 FQGNSA. The CDR3 runs to 15 residues. The V gene lost 2 bases and the J gene lost 3 bases, with 10 bases spanning the gap. CDR3 protein: CASSLYFVDTGELFF. CDR3 bases: TGTGCCAGCAGCTTATATTTCGTTGACACCGGGGAGCTGTTTTTT.

The V call is TRBV27, the J call TRBJ2-3; maybe TRBD1 (5 bases). The CDR3 has 13 amino acids. The germline V gene encodes CDR1 MNHEY and CDR2 SMNVEV (reference sequence). The germline V and J ends were trimmed by 5 bases and 8 bases, with 14 bases remaining between them. In DNA form, the CDR3 reads TGTGCCAGCAGTGAAGACAGTTTAGGTACGCAGTATTTT. Encoded protein: CASSEDSLGTQYF.

The J gene is TRBJ2-7, the V gene TRBV6-1, with 10 positions matching TRBD1. Germline V gene sequence: CDR1 MNHNS, CDR2 SASEGT. The V segment lost 3 bases and the J segment 5 bases; nucleotides outside the gene matches: 7. This CDR3 has 15 residues. The CDR3 nucleotides read TGTGCCAGCAGTGACGCGACAGGGGGCTTAGACGAGCAGTACTTC. Translated: CASSDATGGLDEQYF.

The rearrangement joins TRBV2 to TRBJ1-5; no reliable D call. V shed 4 bases and J shed 3 bases, with 10 bases lying between them. The CDR3 is 14 residues long. Germline V gene lookup returns CDR1 SNHLY and CDR2 FYNNEI. CDR3 in amino acids: CASSVEANNQPQHF. The CDR3 DNA is TGTGCCAGCAGTGTGGAGGCCAACAATCAGCCCCAGCATTTT.

CDR3 in amino acids: CASSPGGGARGNTIYF. The CDR3 bases are TGTGCCAGCAGCCCAGGCGGAGGGGCGAGGGGAAACACCATATATTTT. The chain links TRBV5-4 to TRBJ1-3; D might be TRBD1 (5 bases). The ends were cut back, 4 bases at V and 4 bases at J, with 18 bases in the middle. The length of the CDR3 is 16 residues. Germline V gene lookup returns CDR1 SGHNT and CDR2 YYREEE (reference sequence).

CDR3 sequence: CASSFGQGARTNEKLFF. The CDR3 DNA reads TGTGCCAGCAGCTTTGGACAGGGGGCTCGGACTAATGAAAAACTGTTTTTT. The chain couples TRBV5-6 to TRBJ1-4; TRBD1 matches at 11 bases. CDR1 is SGHDT and CDR2 is YYEEEE in the germline V gene. The CDR3 is 17 amino acids. J was trimmed by 2 bases and V by 2 bases; bases with no gene match: 5.

The V and J genes are TRBV5-1 and TRBJ1-1; no reliable D call. The CDR3 length is 14 residues. Germline loops: CDR1 SGHRS, CDR2 YFSETQ. V lost 0 bases and J 1 base, leaving 7 bases between the germline ends. This chain's CDR3 is CASSLASGNTEAFF. The CDR3 DNA sequence: TGCGCCAGCAGCTTGGCATCCGGGAACACTGAAGCTTTCTTT.

This clone has a single count. The chain combines TRBV5-8 with TRBJ2-1; no reliable D call. Trimming pared 4 bases from V and 5 bases from J, leaving 10 bases between. CDR1 and CDR2 (germline): SGHTS, YDEGEE. This CDR3 has 13 residues. The DNA of the CDR3 is TGTGCCAGCAGCGTATACAATGACAATGAGCAGTTCTTC. Translating it yields CASSVYNDNEQFF.

This clone has just a few counts. The V call is TRBV29-1, the J call TRBJ2-1; D call uncertain. Per germline, CDR1 SQVTM and CDR2 ANQGSEA. There are 19 residues in the CDR3. Trimming shortened V by 2 bases and J by 0 bases, and 23 bases separated the two germline ends. The DNA for the CDR3 is TGCAGCGTTGAAAGCGCTAGTGGTGTATCTCTAATCTCCTACAATGAGCAGTTCTTC. It yields the protein CSVESASGVSLISYNEQFF.

The chain has TRBV5-5 and TRBJ1-2; the D gene is possibly TRBD1 (5 bases). The CDR3 length is 15 residues. V lost 3 bases and J 2 bases, leaving 14 bases between the germline ends. Germline-derived CDR1 and CDR2 are SGHKS and YYEKEE (reference sequence). The DNA of the CDR3 is TGTGCCAGCAGCTCTGACAGCAACCGGAACTATGGCTACACCTTC. Translating gives CASSSDSNRNYGYTF. The variable domain in full, with the rest retrieved from reference TRBV5-5 and TRBJ1-2, is DAGVTQSPTHLIKTRGQQVTLRCSPISGHKSVSWYQQVLGQGPQFIFQYYEKEERGRGNFPDRFSARQFPNYSSELNVNALLLGDSALYLCASSSDSNRNYGYTFGSGTRLTVV.

This chain connects TRBV30 to TRBJ1-2, with TRBD1 as a possible D gene (6 bases). The germline V gene encodes CDR1 GTSNPN and CDR2 SVGIG (reference sequence). The CDR3 length is 15 residues. The V end lost 2 bases, the J end lost 5 bases, and 18 bases lay between the germline ends. The CDR3, as DNA: TGTGCCTGGAGTCCCCGCCCAGGACAGCTATATGGCTACACCTTC. Translation gives CAWSPRPGQLYGYTF.

Only one count was recorded for this clone. This chain links TRBV10-3 with TRBJ2-3; TRBD2 aligns across 10 bases. The CDR3 loop spans 14 amino acids. The germline CDR1 and CDR2 sequences are ENHRY and SYGVKD. V was clipped by 8 bases and J by 4 bases; unmatched bases: 6. CDR3 sequence reads: CAIALAGAPDTQYF. The CDR3 DNA follows: TGTGCCATCGCCCTAGCGGGAGCCCCAGATACGCAGTATTTT.

The V gene is TRBV28, the J gene TRBJ1-2; D possibly corresponds to TRBD1 (6 bases). The germline V and J ends were trimmed by 5 bases and 8 bases, with 15 bases remaining between them. Germline V lookup: CDR1 MDHEN, CDR2 SYDVKM. The CDR3 has 13 amino acids. The CDR3: CASSTPGVGGYTF. The CDR3 DNA reads TGTGCCAGCAGTACACCAGGGGTAGGAGGCTACACCTTC.

The V and J genes are TRBV5-5 and TRBJ1-3, with D unclear. Germline V CDR1 and CDR2: SGHKS, YYEKEE (reference sequence). This CDR3 has 15 amino acids. Deletions cut 0 bases from V and 3 bases from J, with 10 bases between. CDR3 amino acids: CASSLATEIGNTIYF. In DNA, the CDR3 is TGTGCCAGCAGCTTGGCCACAGAAATTGGAAACACCATATATTTT.

V is TRBV5-1 and J is TRBJ2-2, with 8 nucleotides matching TRBD1. With V trimmed by 4 bases and J by 1 base, 3 bases remained unmatched. CDR1 and CDR2 (germline): SGHRS, YFSETQ. CDR3 length: 15 amino acids. In nucleotides, the CDR3 is TGCGCCAGCAGCCTCGGACAGGGGAACACCGGGGAGCTGTTTTTT. This codes for CASSLGQGNTGELFF.

J is TRBJ1-1 and V is TRBV4-3, with D perhaps matching TRBD1 (6 bases). CDR1 and CDR2 (germline): LGHNA, YSLEER. The V gene lost 1 base and the J gene lost 5 bases, with 23 bases spanning the gap. The CDR3 totals 18 residues. The CDR3 DNA sequence: TGCGCCAGCAGCCAAGTGGGATTCGGGGGGGCTGGTGGGACTGAAGCTTTCTTT. It is translated as CASSQVGFGGAGGTEAFF.

The chain employs TRBV12-3 or TRBV12-4 and TRBJ2-3, with D unclear. V lost 6 bases and J 4 bases, leaving 11 bases between the germline ends. The CDR3 is 13 residues long. The CDR3 nucleotides read TGTGCCAGCAGCCCGGTTGGAGCAGATACGCAGTATTTT. This translates into CASSPVGADTQYF.

V and J are TRBV5-1 and TRBJ1-1; 8 bases align to TRBD1. Germline V gene sequence: CDR1 SGHRS, CDR2 YFSETQ. J was trimmed by 2 bases and V by 1 base; bases with no gene match: 1. There are 14 residues in the CDR3. CDR3 DNA: TGCGCCAGCAGCTTGACAGGGGGTAACACTGAAGCTTTCTTT. Translation: CASSLTGGNTEAFF.

The CDR3 nucleotides are TGTGCCAGCAGAGACGGGTTGTCCTACAATGAGCAGTTCTTC. Amino acids: CASRDGLSYNEQFF. The chain carries TRBV11-1 and TRBJ2-1, with D unresolved. CDR1 and CDR2 from the germline V gene are SGHAT and FQDESV (reference sequence). Trimming removed 6 bases from V and 1 base from J, with 10 bases in between. The CDR3 has 14 amino acids.

The chain uses TRBV28 and TRBJ1-1; D unclear. Trimming stripped 1 base from V and 9 bases from J, with 18 bases between. This CDR3 comprises 15 residues. The germline CDR1 and CDR2 sequences are MDHEN and SYDVKM. The CDR3 is CASSLSTPQIGQAFF. As DNA, the CDR3 is TGTGCCAGCAGTTTATCAACCCCTCAGATTGGTCAAGCTTTCTTT.

The V and J genes are TRBV5-1 and TRBJ1-1, with 7 bases matching TRBD1. Unmatched junction bases numbered 11, after V lost 2 bases and J lost 7 bases. CDR1 and CDR2 (germline): SGHRS, YFSETQ. The CDR3 is made up of 15 amino acids. CDR3 region: CASSLDGQGDFEAFF. The CDR3 DNA sequence: TGCGCCAGCAGCTTAGATGGCCAGGGGGATTTTGAAGCTTTCTTT.

This rearrangement joins TRBV3-1 (or the pseudogene TRBV3-2) to TRBJ1-1, with 7 bases aligning to TRBD1. In germline, CDR1 is LGHDT, CDR2 YNNKEL (reference sequence). V lost 2 bases, J lost 5 bases, and 5 bases stayed unmatched. The CDR3 sequence is 14 residues long. CDR3 nucleotides: TGTGCCAGCAGCCAAAACAGGGGTGTTACTGAAGCTTTCTTT. The encoded protein is CASSQNRGVTEAFF.

The genes are TRBV9 and TRBJ2-1; 10 bases are a match to TRBD2. Germline values: CDR1 SGDLS, CDR2 YYNGEE. J gave up 12 bases and V 3 bases, and 12 bases lay outside the gene matches. This CDR3 spans 15 amino acids. The CDR3 spells CASSATSGPTIGQFF. CDR3 DNA: TGTGCCAGCAGCGCGACTAGCGGGCCCACAATAGGGCAGTTCTTC.

Within the sample, this clone is large (0.1 to 1%). J is TRBJ1-2 and V is TRBV6-5, with D possibly matching TRBD1 (6 bases). The CDR3 loop spans 13 amino acids. Germline CDR1 reads MNHEY; CDR2 reads SVGAGI. The V end lost 4 bases, the J end lost 7 bases, and 13 bases lay between the germline ends. The CDR3 DNA follows: TGTGCCAGCAGTTTCCAGGGACATCTTGGCTACACCTTC. Translating it yields CASSFQGHLGYTF.